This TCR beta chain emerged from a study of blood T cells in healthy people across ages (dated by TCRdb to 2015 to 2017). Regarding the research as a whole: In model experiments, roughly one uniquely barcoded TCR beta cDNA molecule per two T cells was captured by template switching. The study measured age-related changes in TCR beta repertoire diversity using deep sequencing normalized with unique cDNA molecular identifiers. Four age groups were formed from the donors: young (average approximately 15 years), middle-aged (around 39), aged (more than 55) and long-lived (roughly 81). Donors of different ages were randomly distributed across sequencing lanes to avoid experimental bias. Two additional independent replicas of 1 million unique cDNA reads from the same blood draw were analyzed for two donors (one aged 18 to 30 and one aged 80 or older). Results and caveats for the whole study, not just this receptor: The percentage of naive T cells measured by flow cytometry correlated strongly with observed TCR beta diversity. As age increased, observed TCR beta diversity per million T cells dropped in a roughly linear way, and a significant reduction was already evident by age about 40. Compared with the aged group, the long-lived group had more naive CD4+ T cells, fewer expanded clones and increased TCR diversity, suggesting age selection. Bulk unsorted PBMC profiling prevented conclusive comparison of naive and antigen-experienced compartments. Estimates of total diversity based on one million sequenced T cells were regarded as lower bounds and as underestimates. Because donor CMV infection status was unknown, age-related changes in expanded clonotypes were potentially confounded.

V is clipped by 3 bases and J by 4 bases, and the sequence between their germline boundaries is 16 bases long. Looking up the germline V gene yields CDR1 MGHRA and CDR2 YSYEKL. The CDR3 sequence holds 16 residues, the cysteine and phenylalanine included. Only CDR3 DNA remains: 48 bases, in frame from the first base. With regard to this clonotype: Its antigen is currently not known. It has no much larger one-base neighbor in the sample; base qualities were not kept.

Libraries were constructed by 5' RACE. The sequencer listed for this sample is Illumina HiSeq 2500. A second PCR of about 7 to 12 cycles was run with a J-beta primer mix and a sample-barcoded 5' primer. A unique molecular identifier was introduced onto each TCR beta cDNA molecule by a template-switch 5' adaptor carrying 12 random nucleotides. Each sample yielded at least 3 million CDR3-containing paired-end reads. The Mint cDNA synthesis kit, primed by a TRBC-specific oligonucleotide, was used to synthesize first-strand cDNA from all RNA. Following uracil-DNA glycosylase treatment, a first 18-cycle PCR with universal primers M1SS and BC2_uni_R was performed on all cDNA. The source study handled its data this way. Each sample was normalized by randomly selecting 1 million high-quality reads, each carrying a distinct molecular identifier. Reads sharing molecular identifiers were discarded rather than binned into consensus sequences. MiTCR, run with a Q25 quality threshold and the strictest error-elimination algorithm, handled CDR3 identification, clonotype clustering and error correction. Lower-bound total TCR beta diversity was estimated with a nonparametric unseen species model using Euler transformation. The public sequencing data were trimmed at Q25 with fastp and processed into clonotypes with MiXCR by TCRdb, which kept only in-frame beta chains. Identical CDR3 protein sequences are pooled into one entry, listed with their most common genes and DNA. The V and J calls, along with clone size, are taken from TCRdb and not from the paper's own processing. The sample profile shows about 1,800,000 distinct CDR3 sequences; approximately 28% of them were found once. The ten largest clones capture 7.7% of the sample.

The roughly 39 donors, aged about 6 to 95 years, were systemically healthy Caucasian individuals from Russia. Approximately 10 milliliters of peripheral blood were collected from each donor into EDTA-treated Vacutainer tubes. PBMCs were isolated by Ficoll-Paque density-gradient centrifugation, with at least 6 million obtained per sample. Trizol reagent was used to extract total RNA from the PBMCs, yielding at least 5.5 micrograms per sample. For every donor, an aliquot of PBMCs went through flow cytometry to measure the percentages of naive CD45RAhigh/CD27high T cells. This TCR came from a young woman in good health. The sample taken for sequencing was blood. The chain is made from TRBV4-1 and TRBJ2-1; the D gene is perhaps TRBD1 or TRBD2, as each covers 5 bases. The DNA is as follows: TGCGCCAGCAGCCAGGGTCCGGGACCTAAATACAATGAGCAGTTCTTC. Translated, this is CASSQGPGPKYNEQFF.